The T cell receptor beta chain under discussion was sequenced for a study of cytomegalovirus exposure and HLA in healthy donors. Findings and limits, study-wide: Previous analysis showed most TCR beta V segments were productive about 87% or about 30% of the time. Owing to their indistinguishability, certain V segments, notably TRBV6-2 and TRBV6-3, were excluded. Follow-up analysis later connected one missense variant in DCLRE1C with trimming of TCR beta V- and J-genes.

This CDR3 is built from 18 residues. The germline gives CDR1 LNHDA, CDR2 SQIVND (reference sequence). The J segment lost 6 bases and the V segment lost 5 bases, leaving 13 bases of the junction unmatched. For this clone: Its antigen is not known.

13 Jbeta primers and 60 Vbeta primers were used for the PCR. Using immunoSEQ multiplex PCR, the repertoire was profiled, and TCRdb retains in-frame clones only, with some absent. The sample carries under 130,000 clones, 83% recorded once. The sequence was collected from a man aged 18-30 years in good health and CMV-seronegative. The sample comprised PBMCs. The chain carries TRBV19 and TRBJ2-3; 14 positions agree with TRBD2. Here the CDR3 DNA reads TGTGCCAGTAGTCCCGTCTTTAGGACTAGCGGGAGGCTTGATACGCAGTATTTT. Its protein is CASSPVFRTSGRLDTQYF. Filled out from reference TRBV19 and TRBJ2-3, the complete variable domain reads DGGITQSPKYLFRKEGQNVTLSCEQNLNHDAMYWYRQDPGQGLRLIYYSQIVNDFQKGDIAEGYSVSREKKESFPLTVTSAQKNPTAFYLCASSPVFRTSGRLDTQYFGPGTRLTVL.